The next 7 T cell receptor beta chains were all read from a single sample in a study of blood T cell repertoires in COVID-19. Generated by immunoSEQ multiplex PCR, the TCRdb table keeps only in-frame clones and is missing some. The profile shows roughly 180,000 clones, about 88% of them singletons. The specimen sequenced was peripheral blood. These receptor sequences come from a man aged 70-80 years with active or convalescent COVID-19.

The gene calls are TRBV6-5 and TRBJ2-1, with 8 positions matching TRBD2. This CDR3 comprises 15 residues. The V and J ends lost 2 bases and 7 bases, in that order; junction bases with no gene match: 7. Per germline, CDR1 MNHEY and CDR2 SVGAGI. CDR3 amino acids: CASSYGRGVLNEQFF. The CDR3 region has the DNA TGTGCCAGCAGTTACGGGCGGGGGGTATTGAATGAGCAGTTCTTC.

The chain joins TRBV7-8 to TRBJ2-3, with a weak D call TRBD1 (6 bases). From germline, CDR1 is SGHVS and CDR2 FQNEAQ. The V and J ends lost 4 bases and 2 bases respectively, with 16 bases between them. There are 16 residues in the CDR3. The CDR3 DNA follows: TGTGCCAGCAGCTCTTCCGGGACAATCCCCACAGATACGCAGTATTTT. It yields the protein CASSSSGTIPTDTQYF. The full variable domain, with the rest looked up from reference TRBV7-8 and TRBJ2-3, is GAGVSQSPRYKVAKRGQDVALRCDPISGHVSLFWYQQALGQGPEFLTYFQNEAQLDKSGLPSDRFFAERPEGSVSTLKIQRTQQEDSAVYLCASSSSGTIPTDTQYFGPGTRLTVL.

This chain connects TRBV5-1 to TRBJ2-3; 8 bases fit TRBD2. CDR3 length equals 13 residues. The germline gives CDR1 SGHRS, CDR2 YFSETQ. V was pared by 4 bases and J by 6 bases, with 4 bases of the junction left unmatched. The CDR3 DNA sequence: TGCGCCAGCAGCCAGACTAGCGAGGATACGCAGTATTTT. It encodes CASSQTSEDTQYF.

The chain couples TRBV11-3 to TRBJ1-6; TRBD1 might be the D (6 bases). The CDR3 spans 16 residues. Deletions cut 8 bases from V and 0 bases from J, with 14 bases between. CDR1 is SGHNT and CDR2 is YENEEA in the germline V gene. CDR3 in DNA: TGTGCCAGCTGTCGGACAGATAGCTCCTATAATTCACCCCTCCACTTT. It encodes CASCRTDSSYNSPLHF.

The chain recombines TRBV7-9 with TRBJ2-1; D unclear. This CDR3 has 14 residues. V shed 2 bases and J shed 3 bases, with 8 bases lying between them. Germline V gene lookup returns CDR1 SEHNR and CDR2 FQNEAQ (reference sequence). DNA of the CDR3: TGTGCCAGCAGCTTATGGGCAGACTACAATGAGCAGTTCTTC. Amino acids: CASSLWADYNEQFF.

The rearrangement joins TRBV3-1 (or the pseudogene TRBV3-2) to TRBJ2-1; 7 bases match TRBD1. The germline CDR1 and CDR2 sequences are LGHDT and YNNKEL (reference sequence). This CDR3 contains 18 residues. Losses at the gene ends were 3 bases for V and 4 bases for J; bases not matched to a gene: 15. CDR3 loop: CASSQPGQSLNLYNEQFF. The CDR3 coding sequence is TGTGCCAGCAGCCAGCCGGGACAGTCGCTTAATTTGTACAATGAGCAGTTCTTC.

The chain uses TRBV28 and TRBJ1-2, with D perhaps TRBD1 (6 bases). Germline assignment: CDR1 MDHEN and CDR2 SYDVKM. This CDR3 spans 15 amino acids. V was trimmed by 6 bases and J by 3 bases, leaving 17 bases between them. The CDR3 sequence: CASSQPGTPDYGYTF. The CDR3 DNA is TGTGCCAGCAGCCAGCCCGGGACACCCGACTATGGCTACACCTTC.